Presented here are 22 T cell receptor beta chains from one specimen sequenced in a study of T cell repertoires in cytomegalovirus infection. TCRdb called the reads again in MiXCR, with one record for every CDR3 protein. The sample holds about 52,000 distinct CDR3 sequences, 20% to 25% seen once. The antigens these receptors bind are not known. The source was CD8+ T cells from cultured PBMCs, collected from culture after CMV antigen stimulation. These receptors all come from a human donor in good health (CMV status not recorded). Some clones in this sample may be carry-over from other donors' samples.

The chain employs TRBV7-2 and TRBJ2-5; possibly TRBD1 for D (6 bases). The CDR3 is 18 residues long. Trimming removed 4 bases at V and 1 base at J, with 22 bases between. CDR1 and CDR2 from the germline V gene are SGHTA and FQGNSA. Here the CDR3 reads CASSSLFDRSQGQETQYF. CDR3 in DNA: TGTGCCAGCAGCTCCTTATTTGACAGGTCCCAGGGCCAAGAGACCCAGTACTTC.

CDR3 protein: CASSYSGLAGRSYEQYF. CDR3 in DNA: TGTGCCAGCAGTTACTCGGGGCTAGCGGGGAGATCCTACGAGCAGTACTTC. V usage is TRBV6-2 or TRBV6-3 and J usage is TRBJ2-7; 9 bases match TRBD2. Germline V gene lookup returns CDR1 MNHEY and CDR2 SVGEGT. The length of the CDR3 is 17 residues. With V trimmed by 0 bases and J by 1 base, 7 bases remained unmatched.

This clonotype was detected many times. The rearrangement uses TRBV11-2 and TRBJ2-1; the match to TRBD2 covers 7 bases. With V trimmed by 1 base and J by 5 bases, 5 bases remained unmatched. The germline V gene encodes CDR1 SGHAT and CDR2 FQNNGV. The CDR3 spans 15 residues. This CDR3 is CASSLGRERHNEQFF. The CDR3 DNA sequence: TGTGCCAGCAGCTTAGGGCGGGAGCGACACAATGAGCAGTTCTTC.

The sample holds a few counts of this clonotype. The rearrangement uses TRBV7-2 and TRBJ2-1; TRBD1 matches 7 bases. The ends lost 2 bases at V and 5 bases at J; junction bases unmatched: 12. CDR3 length equals 17 residues. Germline V lookup: CDR1 SGHTA, CDR2 FQGNSA. Written as DNA, the CDR3 is TGTGCCAGCAGCTTAAGATTTGGGGACAGACCGAACAATGAGCAGTTCTTC. It specifies CASSLRFGDRPNNEQFF.

This clonotype was counted between two and nine times. This chain links TRBV10-3 with TRBJ2-5, with TRBD1 identical over 7 bases. The J segment lost 4 bases and the V segment lost 3 bases, leaving 8 bases of the junction unmatched. Germline lookup yields CDR1 ENHRY and CDR2 SYGVKD. CDR3 length: 15 residues. In DNA, the CDR3 is TGTGCCATCAGTGACGCAGGGGGAGTCTTAGAGACCCAGTACTTC. The encoded protein is CAISDAGGVLETQYF.

The chain is built from TRBV12-3 or TRBV12-4 and TRBJ2-1, with D tentatively TRBD1 (5 bases). The CDR3 loop spans 12 amino acids. The germline V and J ends were trimmed by 4 bases and 12 bases, with 13 bases remaining between them. DNA for the CDR3: TGTGCCAGCAGTTCCCCAGGTACAGGGCAGTTCTTC. This sequence encodes CASSSPGTGQFF.

The chain couples TRBV6-2 or TRBV6-3 to TRBJ2-7; 7 nucleotides align to TRBD1. CDR3 length: 13 residues. The germline CDR1 and CDR2 sequences are MNHEY and SVGEGT. V lost 6 bases and J lost 2; bases outside the gene matches: 4. Written as DNA, the CDR3 is TGTGCCAGCAGCTGGGACAGTCCCTACGAGCAGTACTTC. Its translation is CASSWDSPYEQYF.

This chain joins TRBV4-2 and TRBJ2-2; possible D gene TRBD1, 6 bases. Looked up from germline, CDR1 is LGHNA and CDR2 is YNFKEQ. Trimming took 3 bases from V and 3 from J, leaving 17 bases between them. CDR3 length: 17 amino acids. This CDR3 is CASSHWSRDIHTGELFF. The CDR3 nucleotides read TGTGCCAGCAGCCACTGGTCCCGGGACATTCACACCGGGGAGCTGTTTTTT.

This rearrangement joins TRBV11-1 to TRBJ2-7; 11 nucleotides align to TRBD2. The CDR3 totals 15 residues. The V and J ends lost 6 bases and 0 bases, in that order; junction bases with no gene match: 4. Germline CDR1 SGHAT, CDR2 FQDESV (reference sequence). As DNA, the CDR3 is TGTGCCAGCAGTCCACTAGCGGGGGACTCCTACGAGCAGTACTTC. The encoded protein is CASSPLAGDSYEQYF. The whole variable domain, remainder taken from reference TRBV11-1 and TRBJ2-7, is EAEVAQSPRYKITEKSQAVAFWCDPISGHATLYWYRQILGQGPELLVQFQDESVVDDSQLPKDRFSAERLKGVDSTLKIQPAELGDSAMYLCASSPLAGDSYEQYFGPGTRLTVT.

This clonotype was recorded a few times. The chain is built from TRBV12-3 or TRBV12-4 and TRBJ2-7, with D unclear. This CDR3 has 13 residues. The V end was cut by 7 bases, the J end by 2 bases, with 12 bases between. The DNA for the CDR3 is TGTGCCAGCACCCAACAAGGACCCTACGAGCAGTACTTC. Its protein product is CASTQQGPYEQYF.

This rearrangement joins TRBV4-3 to TRBJ2-7; weak D call: TRBD1 (5 bases). The CDR3 totals 15 residues. V dropped 2 bases and J dropped 2 bases, with 13 bases sitting between them. CDR1 is LGHNA and CDR2 is YSLEER in the germline V gene. This CDR3 reads CASSQTTATTYEQYF. The CDR3 bases are TGCGCCAGCAGCCAAACGACAGCCACAACCTACGAGCAGTACTTC.

Only a few counts were recorded for this clonotype. The chain has TRBV7-8 and TRBJ1-5; D is perhaps TRBD1 (5 bases). This CDR3 region has 15 residues. Germline V gene sequence: CDR1 SGHVS, CDR2 FQNEAQ. V was trimmed by 5 bases and J by 2 bases, leaving 13 bases between them. The CDR3 reads CASSAGLGGNQPQHF. The CDR3 DNA is TGTGCCAGCAGCGCGGGACTTGGGGGCAATCAGCCCCAGCATTTT.

CDR3 DNA sequence: TGTGCCAGCAGCTCAGGGGCAGGCTACGAGCAGTACTTC. It specifies CASSSGAGYEQYF. The rearrangement links TRBV7-8 to TRBJ2-7; a weak D match, TRBD1 (6 bases). Germline V CDR1 and CDR2: SGHVS, FQNEAQ. The CDR3 is made up of 13 amino acids. The V end lost 4 bases, the J end lost 3 bases, and 10 bases lay between the germline ends.

The chain links TRBV6-6 to TRBJ2-1; 11 nucleotides line up with TRBD2. Germline loops: CDR1 MNHNY, CDR2 SVGAGI (reference sequence). V dropped 8 bases and J dropped 8; count of bases not matched to a gene: 8. The CDR3 contains 14 residues. The CDR3 DNA is TGTGCCAGCGGAGCACTAGCGGGAGTGCATGAGCAGTTCTTC. Its translation is CASGALAGVHEQFF.

The rearrangement uses TRBV28 and TRBJ2-2, with D maybe TRBD2 (5 bases). The length of the CDR3 is 13 residues. Looked up from germline, CDR1 is MDHEN and CDR2 is SYDVKM. Trimming removed 5 bases at V and 7 bases at J, with 11 bases between. CDR3: CASSLTRDGELFF. CDR3 sequence (DNA): TGTGCCAGCAGTCTCACCCGGGACGGGGAGCTGTTTTTT.

This clonotype was observed a handful of times. V usage is TRBV9 and J usage is TRBJ1-1; D is unresolved. In germline, CDR1 is SGDLS, CDR2 YYNGEE. V was shortened by 0 bases and J by 3 bases, with 12 bases between the two germline ends. This CDR3 spans 15 amino acids. CDR3 in DNA: TGTGCCAGCAGCGTAGTCGGTGACGGCTACACTGAAGCTTTCTTT. It encodes CASSVVGDGYTEAFF.

The rearrangement links TRBV12-3 or TRBV12-4 to TRBJ2-7; D gene unclear. The V end lost 3 bases, the J end lost 3 bases, and 9 bases lay between the germline ends. CDR3 length: 13 residues. The CDR3 loop is CASSFMLGYEQYF. The CDR3 DNA sequence: TGTGCCAGCAGTTTTATGCTGGGCTACGAGCAGTACTTC.

This clonotype was seen a few times. The chain links TRBV7-2 to TRBJ2-3, with D possibly matching TRBD2 (6 bases). Per germline, CDR1 SGHTA and CDR2 FQGNSA. The CDR3 totals 15 residues. V was trimmed by 5 bases and J by 1 base, leaving 13 bases between them. The CDR3 reads CASSRPGSRTDTQYF. CDR3 DNA sequence: TGTGCCAGCAGCCGTCCCGGGAGCCGCACAGATACGCAGTATTTT.

The gene calls are TRBV30 and TRBJ1-2, with 7 bases lining up with TRBD1. Germline V CDR1 and CDR2: GTSNPN, SVGIG (reference sequence). The V segment lost 3 bases and the J segment 4 bases; nucleotides outside the gene matches: 5. The CDR3 totals 13 residues. CDR3 nucleotide sequence: TGTGCCTGGAGGGCCTGGGACAGCTATGGCTACACCTTC. The encoded protein is CAWRAWDSYGYTF.

V gene TRBV28 combines with J gene TRBJ2-7, with D unclear. The CDR3 extends over 12 amino acids. Germline V gene sequence: CDR1 MDHEN, CDR2 SYDVKM. V lost 5 bases, J lost 2 bases, and 7 bases lay in between. The CDR3 region is CASSRIPYEQYF. CDR3 DNA sequence: TGTGCCAGCAGTCGAATTCCCTACGAGCAGTACTTC. The entire variable domain, with the rest obtained from reference TRBV28 and TRBJ2-7, is as follows: DVKVTQSSRYLVKRTGEKVFLECVQDMDHENMFWYRQDPGLGLRLIYFSYDVKMKEKGDIPEGYSVSREKKERFSLILESASTNQTSMYLCASSRIPYEQYFGPGTRLTVT.

The table lists this clonotype with a few counts. The CDR3 bases are TGTGCCAGCAGTGGATCCGAGGGGATCCAAGAGACCCAGTACTTC. Residues: CASSGSEGIQETQYF. The rearrangement links TRBV25-1 to TRBJ2-5; either TRBD1 or TRBD2 may fit D (5 bases each). The germline V gene has CDR1 MGHDK and CDR2 SYGVNS. The CDR3 loop spans 15 amino acids. Deletions cut 4 bases from V and 1 base from J, with 13 bases between.

This clonotype has a handful of counts. The chain uses TRBV10-3 and TRBJ2-1; maybe TRBD2 (6 bases). V lost 2 bases to trimming and J lost 7 bases, with 15 bases between them. From germline, CDR1 is ENHRY and CDR2 SYGVKD. The CDR3 loop spans 15 amino acids. The chain's CDR3 is CAISEATGTQNEQFF. DNA of the CDR3: TGTGCCATCAGTGAGGCCACCGGGACTCAGAATGAGCAGTTCTTC.